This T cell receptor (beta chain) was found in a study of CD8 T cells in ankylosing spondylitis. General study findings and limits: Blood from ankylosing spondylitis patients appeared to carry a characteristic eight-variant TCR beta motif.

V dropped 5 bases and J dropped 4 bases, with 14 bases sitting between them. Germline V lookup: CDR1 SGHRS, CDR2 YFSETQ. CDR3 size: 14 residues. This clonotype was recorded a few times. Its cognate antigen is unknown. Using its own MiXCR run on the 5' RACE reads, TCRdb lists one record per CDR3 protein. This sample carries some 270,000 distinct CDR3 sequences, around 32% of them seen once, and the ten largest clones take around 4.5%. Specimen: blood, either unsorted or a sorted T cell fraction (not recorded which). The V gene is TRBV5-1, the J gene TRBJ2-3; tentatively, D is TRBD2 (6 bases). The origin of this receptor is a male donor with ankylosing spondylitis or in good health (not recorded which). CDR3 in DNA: TGCGCCAGCAGACAATCTCGACTAGCAGATACGCAGTATTTT. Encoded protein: CASRQSRLADTQYF.